The clone carrying this TCR beta chain was found a few times. Its target is unknown. These data come from a study of cytomegalovirus exposure and HLA in healthy donors. Study details: The study's early data release held about 85 million unique TCRs from HLA-typed donors. Across almost 400 genotyped donors, about 86% landed in the Caucasian-associated ancestry cluster.

Germline V CDR1 and CDR2: LGHNA, YSLEER. Trimming took 3 bases from V and 14 from J; bases not matched to a gene: 2. This CDR3 contains 12 residues. General study points: TRBV6-2, TRBV6-3 and some other V segments were excluded as indistinguishable.

Primers for the PCR totalled 60 Vbeta and 13 Jbeta. Data came from immunoSEQ multiplex PCR; TCRdb stores just in-frame clones and leaves some out. The sample consists of some 140,000 clones, approximately 74% of them appearing once. This clonotype was sampled from a young man in good health and CMV-seronegative. The V gene is TRBV4-3, the J gene TRBJ2-1; 12 bases are a match to TRBD1. The sequencing input was PBMCs. As DNA, the CDR3 is TGCGCCAGCAGCCAGGGGACAGGGGGCAAGTTCTTC. Its protein product is CASSQGTGGKFF.